The clone carrying this T cell receptor beta chain was observed many times. The data derive from a study of response to subunit inactivated influenza vaccine. TCRdb fed the RT-PCR reads into MiXCR, producing one record per CDR3 protein. The data contain a few hundred thousand distinct CDR3 sequences, 9% to 15% of them seen just once; the ten biggest clones take up 7.8%. CDR1 is SEHNR and CDR2 is FQNEAQ in the germline V gene (reference sequence). The ends were cut back, 1 base at V and 6 bases at J, with 10 bases in the middle. The CDR3 is 14 amino acids. The J gene is TRBJ2-1, the V gene TRBV7-9; D is perhaps TRBD1 or TRBD2 (5 bases each). This clonotype was sampled from a man in his fifties who received an inactivated influenza vaccine. Source: non-naive T cells sorted from PBMCs, taken 14 to 15 days before vaccination. The CDR3 protein is CASSLGGTVNEQFF. The DNA of the CDR3 is TGTGCCAGCAGCTTAGGAGGGACGGTCAATGAGCAGTTCTTC.